The 3 T cell receptor beta chains given below trace back to one sample, sequenced in a study of identical twins. Each CDR3 protein is one row after TCRdb ran MiXCR on the 5' RACE reads. Of fewer than 550,000 distinct CDR3 sequences in the sample, roughly an eighth are singletons; the top ten hold approximately 0.9%. This sample also belongs to another study, concerning yellow fever vaccine responses in identical twins.

The sequencing sample was made of CD4+ T cells sorted from blood. Receptor source: a woman between 18 and 30 years old in good health.

The V gene is TRBV6-5, the J gene TRBJ1-2, with a weak D call TRBD1 (6 bases). There are 17 residues in the CDR3. Trimming left V 4 bases short and J 4 bases short, with 22 bases between. Germline-derived CDR1 and CDR2 are MNHEY and SVGAGI. DNA of the CDR3: TGTGCCAGCAGTTCTTTAATAGGGTGGACAGAATCCTATGGCTACACCTTC. Translating it yields CASSSLIGWTESYGYTF.

The chain employs TRBV24-1 and TRBJ2-7; D is undetermined. This CDR3 has 12 residues. In germline, CDR1 is KGHDR, CDR2 SFDVKD. The V end lost 4 bases, the J end lost 6 bases, and 9 bases lay between the germline ends. The CDR3 spells CATSEAGREQYF. The CDR3 DNA sequence: TGTGCCACCAGTGAGGCAGGCCGCGAGCAGTACTTC.

V gene TRBV20-1 combines with J gene TRBJ2-4; a weak D match, TRBD2 (6 bases). The CDR3 consists of 12 residues. CDR1 DFQATT and CDR2 SNEGSKA come from the germline V gene (reference sequence). V lost 6 bases to trimming and J lost 6 bases, with 12 bases between them. CDR3 nucleotide sequence: TGCAGTGCGGGGGACTCCTTAAACATTCAGTACTTC. The encoded protein is CSAGDSLNIQYF.